Each of the 5 T cell receptor beta chains below was sequenced from the same sample in a study of response to subunit inactivated influenza vaccine. MiXCR, run by TCRdb on the RT-PCR reads, gives a single entry per CDR3 protein. The table lists 600,000 to 850,000 distinct CDR3 sequences, 13% to 15% of them singletons. Sample: PBMCs from blood, taken about 14 days before vaccination. Source of these receptors: a man aged 45-65 years who received an inactivated influenza vaccine.

The J gene is TRBJ1-2, the V gene TRBV7-2, with D uncertain. The germline gives CDR1 SGHTA, CDR2 FQGNSA. The ends were cut back, 0 bases at V and 5 bases at J, with 7 bases in the middle. This CDR3 has 13 residues. This chain's CDR3 is CASSLAAPYGYTF. The DNA of the CDR3 is TGTGCCAGCAGCTTAGCTGCACCTTATGGCTACACCTTC.

There are a few counts of this clonotype. The chain links TRBV18 to TRBJ2-7; 8 bases are shared with TRBD2. Unmatched junction bases numbered 4, after V lost 3 bases and J lost 0 bases. Germline V gene lookup returns CDR1 KGHSH and CDR2 LQKENI. CDR3 length equals 15 residues. This CDR3 reads CASSPRTSSSYEQYF. Here the CDR3 DNA reads TGTGCCAGCTCACCCAGGACTAGCAGCTCCTACGAGCAGTACTTC.

This clonotype was recorded a few times. J is TRBJ2-7 and V is TRBV28, with TRBD1 as a possible D gene (5 bases). The CDR3 covers 14 residues. Deletions cut 6 bases from V and 2 bases from J, with 14 bases between. Germline loops: CDR1 MDHEN, CDR2 SYDVKM. The CDR3 is CASRRPDTTYEQYF. The CDR3 DNA follows: TGTGCCAGCAGGCGACCGGACACCACCTACGAGCAGTACTTC.

This clonotype was found a few times. The CDR3 nucleotides are TGCAGTGCTAGAGGGAACGGCCAAGAGACCCAGTACTTC. Its translation is CSARGNGQETQYF. The chain carries TRBV20-1 and TRBJ2-5; D ambiguous. Trimming removed 1 base at V and 1 base at J, with 7 bases between. The length of the CDR3 is 13 residues. Per germline, CDR1 DFQATT and CDR2 SNEGSKA (reference sequence).

This clonotype showed up many times. The J gene is TRBJ1-1, the V gene TRBV29-1; D call uncertain. Germline V CDR1 and CDR2: SQVTM, ANQGSEA. V dropped 5 bases and J dropped 0 bases, with 7 bases sitting between them. The CDR3 is 12 residues long. CDR3 coding DNA: TGCAGCGTTCGTCGGGTGAACACTGAAGCTTTCTTT. Its protein product is CSVRRVNTEAFF.